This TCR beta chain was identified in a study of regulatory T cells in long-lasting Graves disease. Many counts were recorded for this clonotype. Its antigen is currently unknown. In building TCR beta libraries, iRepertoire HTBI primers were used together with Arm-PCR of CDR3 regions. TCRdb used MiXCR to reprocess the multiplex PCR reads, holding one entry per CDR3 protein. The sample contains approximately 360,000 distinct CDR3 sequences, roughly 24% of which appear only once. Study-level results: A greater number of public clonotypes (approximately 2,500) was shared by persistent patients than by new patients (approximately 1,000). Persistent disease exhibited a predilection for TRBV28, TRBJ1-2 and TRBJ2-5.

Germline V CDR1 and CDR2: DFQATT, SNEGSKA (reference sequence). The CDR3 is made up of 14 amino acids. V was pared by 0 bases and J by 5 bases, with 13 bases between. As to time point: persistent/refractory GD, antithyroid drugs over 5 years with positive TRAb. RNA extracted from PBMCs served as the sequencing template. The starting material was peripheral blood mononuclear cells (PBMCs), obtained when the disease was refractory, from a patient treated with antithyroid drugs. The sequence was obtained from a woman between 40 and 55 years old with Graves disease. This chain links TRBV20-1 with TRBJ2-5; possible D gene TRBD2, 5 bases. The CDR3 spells CSARDQDSAETQYF. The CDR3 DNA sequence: TGCAGTGCTAGAGATCAGGATAGCGCGGAGACCCAGTACTTC.